This T cell receptor (beta chain) was observed in a study of response to subunit inactivated influenza vaccine. Findings and limits, study-wide: With each seasonal influenza vaccination, the authors suggested, few new T cells are recruited.

This clonotype was recorded once. Its specificity is not known. Between the trimmed V and J ends, which lost 7 bases and 0 bases, there was a span of 14 bases. Germline lookup yields CDR1 SEHNR and CDR2 FQNEAQ (reference sequence). This CDR3 comprises 15 residues. TCRdb used MiXCR to reprocess the RT-PCR reads, holding one entry per CDR3 protein. This table holds just over 300,000 distinct CDR3 sequences, about 20% found once. The specimen was PBMCs from blood, collected 21 months after vaccination. The receptor's source is a man between 50 and 75 years old who received an inactivated influenza vaccine. V is TRBV7-9 and J is TRBJ2-3; D is unresolved. The CDR3 region is CASTLSVTSTDTQYF. CDR3 nucleotides: TGTGCCAGCACCCTCAGCGTTACTAGCACAGATACGCAGTATTTT.